Below, 21 T cell receptor beta chains from the same sample are listed, as sequenced in a study of blood T cell repertoires in COVID-19. Repertoires were generated with immunoSEQ multiplex PCR, while TCRdb's copy carries only in-frame clones and drops some. The sample records about 140,000 clones, 85% to 90% being singletons. Sequenced input: PBMCs or T cells enriched from blood (not recorded which). Every receptor here comes from a man in his sixties who had recovered from COVID-19.

The CDR3 spells CASSRDRVDEQFF. CDR3 nucleotide sequence: TGTGCCAGCAGCCGGGACAGGGTGGATGAGCAGTTCTTC. V gene TRBV6-2 or TRBV6-3 combines with J gene TRBJ2-1; 9 positions agree with TRBD1. Germline V CDR1 and CDR2: MNHEY, SVGEGT. This CDR3 region has 13 residues. V lost 6 bases to trimming and J lost 8 bases; unmatched junction nucleotides: 5.

V is TRBV3-1 (or the pseudogene TRBV3-2) and J is TRBJ2-7; 8 bases line up with TRBD2. Germline V gives CDR1 LGHDT, CDR2 YNNKEL (reference sequence). V was pared by 1 base and J by 2 bases, with 7 bases of the junction left unmatched. The CDR3 is made up of 16 amino acids. CDR3 coding DNA: TGTGCCAGCAGCCAAGTTTGGAGCGGGGGCACCTACGAGCAGTACTTC. It encodes CASSQVWSGGTYEQYF.

This chain joins TRBV10-3 and TRBJ2-2; 8 bases agree with TRBD2. V was pared by 5 bases and J by 4 bases, with 12 bases of the junction left unmatched. The CDR3 has 17 residues. Germline CDR1 and CDR2: ENHRY and SYGVKD. The CDR3 DNA follows: TGTGCCATCAGTTTTCCCCCCGCGGGGGGAGGCACCGGGGAGCTGTTTTTT. It is translated as CAISFPPAGGGTGELFF.

This chain connects TRBV19 to TRBJ2-4, with a weak D call TRBD1 (5 bases). Trimming removed 0 bases at V and 0 bases at J, with 9 bases between. The CDR3 loop spans 16 amino acids. Germline CDR1 LNHDA, CDR2 SQIVND (reference sequence). In nucleotides, the CDR3 is TGTGCCAGTAGTATAGAGGCAGGGTTAGCCAAAAACATTCAGTACTTC. This codes for CASSIEAGLAKNIQYF.

The sample holds one count of this clone. J is TRBJ2-7 and V is TRBV6-5; the match to TRBD1 covers 7 bases. Trimming at V came to 5 bases and at J to 4 bases, leaving 11 bases not matched to a gene. CDR1 is MNHEY, CDR2 SVGAGI, per germline. The CDR3 extends over 15 amino acids. The CDR3 protein is CASSRSGTALYEQYF. The CDR3 coding sequence is TGTGCCAGCAGTAGATCCGGGACAGCACTATACGAGCAGTACTTC.

This clone occurred once. The chain uses TRBV3-1 (or the pseudogene TRBV3-2) and TRBJ2-7, with 8 bases matching TRBD2. The CDR3 has 20 residues. Germline V gene lookup returns CDR1 LGHDT and CDR2 YNNKEL (reference sequence). V dropped 0 bases and J dropped 0; count of bases not matched to a gene: 16. The DNA for the CDR3 is TGTGCCAGCAGCCAAGAACGGGCTAGCGGGTTTAGATACCCCTCCTACGAGCAGTACTTC. Encoded protein: CASSQERASGFRYPSYEQYF.

The chain recombines TRBV7-3 with TRBJ2-5; TRBD2 is a possible D gene (6 bases). Germline V CDR1 and CDR2: SGHTA, FQGTGA. With 5 bases removed from V and 5 bases from J, the gap between germline ends came to 12 bases. The CDR3 extends over 13 amino acids. CDR3 nucleotides: TGTGCCAGCAGCGCGACTAGGGAGGAGACCCAGTACTTC. Protein sequence: CASSATREETQYF.

This clone was seen just once. The chain carries TRBV28 and TRBJ2-7; 8 nucleotides agree with TRBD1. J lost 0 bases, V lost 4 bases, and 8 bases had no gene match. Germline V CDR1 and CDR2: MDHEN, SYDVKM. The CDR3 sequence is 16 residues long. The CDR3 here is CASSSNRGSSSYEQYF. In nucleotides, the CDR3 is TGTGCCAGCAGTTCTAACAGGGGGTCGAGCTCCTACGAGCAGTACTTC.

This chain uses TRBV16 with TRBJ1-2; TRBD1 might be the D (5 bases). V shed 2 bases and J shed 8 bases, with 12 bases lying between them. The CDR3 loop spans 13 amino acids. Germline loops: CDR1 KGHSY, CDR2 FQNENV. The CDR3 DNA follows: TGTGCCAGCAGCCAAATGCAGGGAGGCGGCTACACCTTC. Protein sequence: CASSQMQGGGYTF.

CDR3 sequence: CATSDSYRGHTYNEQFF. CDR3 sequence (DNA): TGTGCCACCAGTGATTCCTACAGGGGGCACACCTACAATGAGCAGTTCTTC. This chain joins TRBV24-1 and TRBJ2-1; 9 bases match TRBD1. Unmatched junction bases numbered 6, after V lost 2 bases and J lost 2 bases. CDR1 is KGHDR, CDR2 SFDVKD, per germline. The CDR3 is 17 amino acids.

The J gene is TRBJ2-3, the V gene TRBV18; possible D gene TRBD1, 6 bases. Germline V gene lookup returns CDR1 KGHSH and CDR2 LQKENI. CDR3 length: 14 residues. V lost 5 bases, J lost 6 bases, and 15 bases lay in between. In DNA, the CDR3 is TGTGCCAGCTCATTCGACAGGCGCGGGGATACGCAGTATTTT. Its protein product is CASSFDRRGDTQYF.

This clone was seen only a few times. The chain links TRBV5-4 to TRBJ2-2; possible D gene TRBD1, 6 bases. CDR3 size: 14 residues. The germline V gene has CDR1 SGHNT and CDR2 YYREEE (reference sequence). V lost 3 bases to trimming and J lost 1 base, with 7 bases between them. The CDR3 sequence: CASSSGQNTGELFF. The CDR3 DNA is TGTGCCAGCAGCTCGGGACAGAACACCGGGGAGCTGTTTTTT. Full variable domain (remainder filled in from reference TRBV5-4 and TRBJ2-2): ETGVTQSPTHLIKTRGQQVTLRCSSQSGHNTVSWYQQALGQGPQFIFQYYREEENGRGNFPPRFSGLQFPNYSSELNVNALELDDSALYLCASSSGQNTGELFFGEGSRLTVL.

The chain recombines TRBV7-6 with TRBJ2-7, with 7 bases identical to TRBD1. This CDR3 is 13 amino acids long. From germline, CDR1 is SGHVS and CDR2 FNYEAQ. Unmatched junction bases numbered 6, after V lost 3 bases and J lost 7 bases. DNA of the CDR3: TGTGCCAGCAGCTTGGGACAGTTTATGGAGCAGTACTTC. Translating gives CASSLGQFMEQYF. The complete variable domain, with remaining parts taken from reference TRBV7-6 and TRBJ2-7, reads GAGVSQSPRYKVTKRGQDVALRCDPISGHVSLYWYRQALGQGPEFLTYFNYEAQQDKSGLPNDRFSAERPEGSISTLTIQRTEQRDSAMYRCASSLGQFMEQYFGPGTRLTVT.

This clone was found once. The gene calls are TRBV6-5 and TRBJ2-4; D remains unclear. V dropped 2 bases and J dropped 1 base, with 3 bases sitting between them. This CDR3 comprises 13 residues. CDR1 and CDR2 (germline): MNHEY, SVGAGI. The CDR3 DNA sequence: TGTGCCAGCAGTTACGAGGCCAAAAACATTCAGTACTTC. Protein sequence: CASSYEAKNIQYF.

The CDR3 sequence is CASRPTGKGNEQYF. The DNA for the CDR3 is TGTGCCAGCAGACCGACAGGGAAAGGGAACGAGCAGTACTTC. The chain joins TRBV28 to TRBJ2-7, with TRBD1 matching 7 bases. Germline trimming cut 6 bases from V and 5 bases from J; bases unmatched to any gene: 10. Germline values: CDR1 MDHEN, CDR2 SYDVKM. The CDR3 covers 14 residues.

V and J are TRBV13 and TRBJ1-1; 8 positions match TRBD1. Germline V gene data show CDR1 as PRHDT and CDR2 as FYEKMQ (reference sequence). V dropped 3 bases and J dropped 6; count of bases not matched to a gene: 6. CDR3 length: 14 residues. The CDR3: CASSFFQGAPEAFF. The CDR3 nucleotides are TGTGCCAGCAGCTTCTTCCAGGGGGCTCCTGAAGCTTTCTTT.

The chain couples TRBV3-1 (or the pseudogene TRBV3-2) to TRBJ2-1; no reliable D call. V was trimmed by 4 bases and J by 3 bases, leaving 13 bases between them. The CDR3 contains 15 residues. Germline CDR1 and CDR2: LGHDT and YNNKEL (reference sequence). CDR3 coding DNA: TGTGCCAGCAGCCCATATACGGCGGACTACAATGAGCAGTTCTTC. Protein sequence: CASSPYTADYNEQFF.

The genes are TRBV10-1 and TRBJ2-1, with 7 nucleotides matching TRBD2. CDR1 is WNHNN, CDR2 SYGVQD, per germline (reference sequence). V dropped 0 bases and J dropped 2; count of bases not matched to a gene: 4. CDR3 length: 16 amino acids. Written as DNA, the CDR3 is TGCGCCAGCAGTGAGTCGTCGGCGGGAGCCTACAATGAGCAGTTCTTC. This codes for CASSESSAGAYNEQFF.

The V and J genes are TRBV5-1 and TRBJ1-1; the D gene is possibly TRBD1 (6 bases). Germline CDR1 SGHRS, CDR2 YFSETQ. V was shortened by 3 bases and J by 5 bases, with 14 bases between the two germline ends. The CDR3 length is 14 residues. CDR3 nucleotide sequence: TGCGCCAGCAGCTCGCAGGGGCGTGATACTGAAGCTTTCTTT. This translates into CASSSQGRDTEAFF. Using reference TRBV5-1 and TRBJ1-1 for the parts outside the CDR3, the full variable domain is KAGVTQTPRYLIKTRGQQVTLSCSPISGHRSVSWYQQTPGQGLQFLFEYFSETQRNKGNFPGRFSGRQFSNSRSEMNVSTLELGDSALYLCASSSQGRDTEAFFGQGTRLTVV.

The V call is TRBV5-5, the J call TRBJ1-2, with 10 bases matching TRBD1. Germline values: CDR1 SGHKS, CDR2 YYEKEE (reference sequence). V gave up 1 base and J gave up 6 bases; unmatched junction bases: 6. The CDR3 contains 15 residues. CDR3: CASSLPMTGGNGYTF. In DNA, the CDR3 is TGTGCCAGCAGCTTGCCAATGACAGGGGGCAATGGCTACACCTTC.

The rearrangement joins TRBV7-9 to TRBJ2-1; weak D call: TRBD2 (6 bases). V was shortened by 5 bases and J by 4 bases, with 15 bases between the two germline ends. The germline V gene has CDR1 SEHNR and CDR2 FQNEAQ (reference sequence). The CDR3 contains 15 residues. The CDR3 loop is CASSPSSVSYNEQFF. DNA of the CDR3: TGTGCCAGCAGCCCCTCTAGCGTCAGTTACAATGAGCAGTTCTTC.